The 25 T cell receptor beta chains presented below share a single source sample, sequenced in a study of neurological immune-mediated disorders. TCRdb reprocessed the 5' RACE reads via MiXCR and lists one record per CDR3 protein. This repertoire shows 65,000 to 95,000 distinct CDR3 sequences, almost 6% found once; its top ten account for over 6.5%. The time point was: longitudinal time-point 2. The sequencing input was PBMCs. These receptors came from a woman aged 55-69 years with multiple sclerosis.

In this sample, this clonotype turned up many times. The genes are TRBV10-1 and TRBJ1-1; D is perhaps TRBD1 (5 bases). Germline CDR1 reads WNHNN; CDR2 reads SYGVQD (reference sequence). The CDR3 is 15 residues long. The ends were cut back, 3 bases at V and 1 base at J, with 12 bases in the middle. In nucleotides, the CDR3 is TGCGCCAGCAGTGACTGGGGCCGGGGGAACACTGAAGCTTTCTTT. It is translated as CASSDWGRGNTEAFF.

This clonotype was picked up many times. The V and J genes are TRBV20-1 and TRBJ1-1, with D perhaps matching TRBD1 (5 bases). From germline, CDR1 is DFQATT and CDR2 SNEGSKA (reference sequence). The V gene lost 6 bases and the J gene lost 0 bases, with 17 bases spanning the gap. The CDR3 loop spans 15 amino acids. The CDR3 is CSAFEQEFMNTEAFF. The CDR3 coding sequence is TGCAGTGCCTTCGAACAGGAGTTCATGAACACTGAAGCTTTCTTT.

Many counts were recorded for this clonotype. The CDR3 DNA reads TGTGCCAGCAGTACACAGGGATTTTATGAGCAGTTCTTC. The encoded protein is CASSTQGFYEQFF. The rearrangement joins TRBV27 to TRBJ2-1, with a tentative D call TRBD1 (6 bases). CDR1 MNHEY and CDR2 SMNVEV come from the germline V gene (reference sequence). This CDR3 has 13 residues. V lost 5 bases, J lost 8 bases, and 13 bases lay in between.

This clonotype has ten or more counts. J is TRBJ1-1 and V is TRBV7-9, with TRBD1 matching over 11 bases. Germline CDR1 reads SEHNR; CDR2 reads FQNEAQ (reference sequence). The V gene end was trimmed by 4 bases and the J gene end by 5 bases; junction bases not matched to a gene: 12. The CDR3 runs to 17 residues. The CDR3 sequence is CASSSGQGARLDTEAFF. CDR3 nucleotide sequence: TGTGCCAGCAGCTCCGGACAGGGGGCACGTTTAGATACTGAAGCTTTCTTT.

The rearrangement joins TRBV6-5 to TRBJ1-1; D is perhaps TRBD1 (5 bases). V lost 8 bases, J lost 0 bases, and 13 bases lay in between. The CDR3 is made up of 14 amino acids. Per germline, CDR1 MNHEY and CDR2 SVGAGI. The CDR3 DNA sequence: TGTGCCAGCCCCTCGGGACGGATGAACACTGAAGCTTTCTTT. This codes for CASPSGRMNTEAFF.

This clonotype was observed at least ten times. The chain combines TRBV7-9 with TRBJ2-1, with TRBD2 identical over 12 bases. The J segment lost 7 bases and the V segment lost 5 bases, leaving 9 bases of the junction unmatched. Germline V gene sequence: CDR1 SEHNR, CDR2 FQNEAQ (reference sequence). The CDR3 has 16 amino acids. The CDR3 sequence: CASSPIRLAGDNEQFF. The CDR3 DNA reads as TGTGCCAGCAGCCCAATCAGACTAGCGGGGGATAATGAGCAGTTCTTC.

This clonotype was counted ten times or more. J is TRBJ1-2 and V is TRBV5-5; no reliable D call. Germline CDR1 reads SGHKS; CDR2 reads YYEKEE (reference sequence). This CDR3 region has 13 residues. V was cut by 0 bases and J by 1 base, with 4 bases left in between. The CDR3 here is CASSLVDNYGYTF. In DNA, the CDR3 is TGTGCCAGCAGCTTGGTGGATAACTATGGCTACACCTTC.

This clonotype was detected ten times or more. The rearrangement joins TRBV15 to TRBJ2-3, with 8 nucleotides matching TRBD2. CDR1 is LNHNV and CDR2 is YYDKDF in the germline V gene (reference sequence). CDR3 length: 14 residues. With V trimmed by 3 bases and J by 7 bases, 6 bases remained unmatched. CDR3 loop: CATSRPWTSNTQYF. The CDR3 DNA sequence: TGTGCCACCAGCAGGCCTTGGACTAGCAATACGCAGTATTTT.

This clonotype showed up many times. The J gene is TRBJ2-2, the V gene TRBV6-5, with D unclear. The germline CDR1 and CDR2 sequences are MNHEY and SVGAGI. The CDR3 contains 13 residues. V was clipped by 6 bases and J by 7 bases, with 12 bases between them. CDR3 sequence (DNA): TGTGCCAGCAGAGTCGACCGAGGCGGGGAGCTGTTTTTT. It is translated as CASRVDRGGELFF.

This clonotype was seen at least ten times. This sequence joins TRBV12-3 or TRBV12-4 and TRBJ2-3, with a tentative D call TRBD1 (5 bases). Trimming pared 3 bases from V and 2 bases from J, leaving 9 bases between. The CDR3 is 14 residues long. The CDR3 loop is CASSFTGHTDTQYF. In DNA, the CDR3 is TGTGCCAGCAGTTTCACTGGACACACAGATACGCAGTATTTT.

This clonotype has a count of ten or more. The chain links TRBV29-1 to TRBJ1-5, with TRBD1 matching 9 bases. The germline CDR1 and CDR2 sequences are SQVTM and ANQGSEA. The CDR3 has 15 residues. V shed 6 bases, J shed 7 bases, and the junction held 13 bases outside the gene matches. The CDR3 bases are TGCAGCGTGGCCCAGACAGGGGGGGGAGGACAGCCCCAGCATTTT. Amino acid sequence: CSVAQTGGGGQPQHF.

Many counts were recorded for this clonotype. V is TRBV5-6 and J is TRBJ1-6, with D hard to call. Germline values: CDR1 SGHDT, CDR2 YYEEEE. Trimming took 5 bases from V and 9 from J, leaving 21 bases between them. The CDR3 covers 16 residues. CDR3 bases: TGTGCCAGCAGTCTCCCGGCAGGCTACAACGGTTCACCCCTCCACTTT. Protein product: CASSLPAGYNGSPLHF.

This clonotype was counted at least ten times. The CDR3 sequence: CSARAGNNYGYTF. The CDR3 DNA reads TGCAGTGCTAGAGCAGGGAACAACTATGGCTACACCTTC. The chain carries TRBV20-1 and TRBJ1-2; maybe TRBD1 (5 bases). CDR1 and CDR2 (germline): DFQATT, SNEGSKA (reference sequence). This CDR3 has 13 amino acids. Trimming cost V 1 base and J 2 bases, with 8 bases left between them.

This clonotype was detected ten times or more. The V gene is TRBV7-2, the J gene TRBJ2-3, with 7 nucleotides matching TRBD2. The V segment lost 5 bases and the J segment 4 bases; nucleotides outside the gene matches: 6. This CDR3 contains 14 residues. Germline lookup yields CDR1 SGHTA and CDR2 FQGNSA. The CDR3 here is CASSSGLDPDTQYF. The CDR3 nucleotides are TGTGCCAGCAGCAGCGGACTAGATCCAGATACGCAGTATTTT. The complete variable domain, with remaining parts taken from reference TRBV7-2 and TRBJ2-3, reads GAGVSQSPSNKVTEKGKDVELRCDPISGHTALYWYRQSLGQGLEFLIYFQGNSAPDKSGLPSDRFSAERTGGSVSTLTIQRTQQEDSAVYLCASSSGLDPDTQYFGPGTRLTVL.

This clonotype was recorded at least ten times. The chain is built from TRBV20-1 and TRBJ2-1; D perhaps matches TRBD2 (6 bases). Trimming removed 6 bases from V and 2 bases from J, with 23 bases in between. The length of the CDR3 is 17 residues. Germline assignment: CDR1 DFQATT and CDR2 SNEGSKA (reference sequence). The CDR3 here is CSAPPQGRSGAYNEQFF. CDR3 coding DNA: TGCAGTGCCCCCCCCCAGGGCCGATCGGGGGCCTACAATGAGCAGTTCTTC.

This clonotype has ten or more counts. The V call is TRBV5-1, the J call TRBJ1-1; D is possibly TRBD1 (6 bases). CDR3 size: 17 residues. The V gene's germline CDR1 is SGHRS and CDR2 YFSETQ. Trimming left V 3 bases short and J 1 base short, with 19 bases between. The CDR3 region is CASSWGLGGTRNTEAFF. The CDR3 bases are TGCGCCAGCAGCTGGGGGCTGGGAGGGACGAGGAACACTGAAGCTTTCTTT.

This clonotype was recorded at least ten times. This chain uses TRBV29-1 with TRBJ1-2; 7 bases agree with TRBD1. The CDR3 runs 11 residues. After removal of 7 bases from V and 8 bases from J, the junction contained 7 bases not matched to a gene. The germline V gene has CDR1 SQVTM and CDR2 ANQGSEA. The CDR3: CSAETGNGYTF. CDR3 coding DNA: TGCAGCGCCGAGACAGGGAACGGCTACACCTTC.

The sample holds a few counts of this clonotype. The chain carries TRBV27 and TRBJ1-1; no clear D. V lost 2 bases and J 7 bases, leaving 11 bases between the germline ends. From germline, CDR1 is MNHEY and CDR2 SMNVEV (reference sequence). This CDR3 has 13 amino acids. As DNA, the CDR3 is TGTGCCAGCAGTTTAGATAACTCCCGTGAAGCTTTCTTT. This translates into CASSLDNSREAFF.

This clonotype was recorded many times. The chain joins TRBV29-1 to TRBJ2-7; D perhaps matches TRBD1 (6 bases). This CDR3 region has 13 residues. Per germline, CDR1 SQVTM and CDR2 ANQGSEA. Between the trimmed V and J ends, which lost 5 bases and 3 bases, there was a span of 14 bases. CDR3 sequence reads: CSVLTQGHYEQYF. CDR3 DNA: TGCAGCGTTTTGACACAGGGCCACTACGAGCAGTACTTC.

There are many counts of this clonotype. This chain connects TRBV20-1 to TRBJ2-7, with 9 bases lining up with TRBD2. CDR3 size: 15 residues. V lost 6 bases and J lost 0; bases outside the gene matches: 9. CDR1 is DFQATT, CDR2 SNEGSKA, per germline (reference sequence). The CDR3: CSASNSGGNSYEQYF. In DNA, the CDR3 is TGCAGTGCAAGTAATAGCGGGGGTAACTCCTACGAGCAGTACTTC.

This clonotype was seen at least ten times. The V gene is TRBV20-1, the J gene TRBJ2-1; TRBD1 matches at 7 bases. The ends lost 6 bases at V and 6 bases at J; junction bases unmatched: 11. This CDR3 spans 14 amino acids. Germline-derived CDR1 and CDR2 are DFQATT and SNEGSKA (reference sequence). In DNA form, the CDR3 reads TGCAGTGCCTCGAGGGACAGCAGGATCAATGAGCAGTTCTTC. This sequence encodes CSASRDSRINEQFF.

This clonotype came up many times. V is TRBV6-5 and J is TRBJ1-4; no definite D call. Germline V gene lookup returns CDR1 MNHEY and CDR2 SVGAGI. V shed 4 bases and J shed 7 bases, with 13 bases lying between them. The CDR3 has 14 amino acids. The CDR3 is CASSSLDTGEKLFF. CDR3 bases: TGTGCCAGCAGTTCCCTCGACACCGGTGAAAAACTGTTTTTT.

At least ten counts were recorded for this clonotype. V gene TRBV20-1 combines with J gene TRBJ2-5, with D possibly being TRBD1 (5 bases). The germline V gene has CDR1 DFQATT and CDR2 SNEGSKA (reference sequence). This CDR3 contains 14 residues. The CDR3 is CSGPNRQNVETQYF. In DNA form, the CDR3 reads TGCAGCGGACCGAATCGACAGAACGTGGAGACCCAGTACTTC.

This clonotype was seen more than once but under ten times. The CDR3 sequence is CSAQLGGTYEQYF. CDR3 DNA sequence: TGCAGTGCCCAGCTTGGAGGAACCTACGAGCAGTACTTC. The chain couples TRBV20-1 to TRBJ2-7; possibly TRBD2 for D (5 bases). V was pared by 6 bases and J by 2 bases, with 14 bases between. This CDR3 is 13 amino acids long. Germline assignment: CDR1 DFQATT and CDR2 SNEGSKA (reference sequence).

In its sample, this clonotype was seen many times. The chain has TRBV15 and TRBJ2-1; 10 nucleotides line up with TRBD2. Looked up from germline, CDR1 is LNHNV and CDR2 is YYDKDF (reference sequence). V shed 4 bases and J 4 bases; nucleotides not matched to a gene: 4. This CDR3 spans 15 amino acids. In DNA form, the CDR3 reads TGTGCCACCAGCATCATAGCGGGGGGATACAATGAGCAGTTCTTC. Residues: CATSIIAGGYNEQFF.